A single sample is the source of the 23 T cell receptor beta chains below, sequenced in a study of cytomegalovirus exposure and HLA in healthy donors. Use of 60 Vbeta and 13 Jbeta primers characterized the PCR. Data came from immunoSEQ multiplex PCR; TCRdb stores just in-frame clones and leaves some out. The sample consists of 180,000 or so clones, about 79% of them appearing once. Sequenced input: PBMCs. All receptors come from a boy aged 2 to 10 in good health and CMV-seronegative.

The chain carries TRBV25-1 and TRBJ1-2, with 7 positions matching TRBD1. V dropped 6 bases and J dropped 2; count of bases not matched to a gene: 6. This CDR3 comprises 14 residues. Germline values: CDR1 MGHDK, CDR2 SYGVNS. CDR3 DNA sequence: TGTGCCAGCAGCCGAACAGGGGCGAACTATGGCTACACCTTC. Protein product: CASSRTGANYGYTF.

In nucleotides, the CDR3 is TGTGCCAGCAGCTTATGGTCCACAGGGAAGAAGGCCGGGGAGCTGTTTTTT. Residues: CASSLWSTGKKAGELFF. The V gene is TRBV11-2, the J gene TRBJ2-2, with a tentative D call TRBD1 (6 bases). Trimming removed 2 bases at V and 6 bases at J, with 19 bases between. The length of the CDR3 is 17 residues. CDR1 and CDR2 from the germline V gene are SGHAT and FQNNGV.

This clone came up once. The CDR3 DNA reads TGTGCCTGGAGGAAGGGGGCCGTGAGTGTGCGGGGACCAGATACGCAGTATTTT. This codes for CAWRKGAVSVRGPDTQYF. This rearrangement joins TRBV30 to TRBJ2-3, with D possibly matching TRBD1 (7 bases). The V gene lost 3 bases and the J gene lost 4 bases, with 26 bases spanning the gap. The CDR3 covers 18 residues. The germline CDR1 and CDR2 sequences are GTSNPN and SVGIG (reference sequence).

This rearrangement joins TRBV11-1 to TRBJ2-7; D is perhaps TRBD1 (6 bases). This CDR3 spans 13 amino acids. Germline loops: CDR1 SGHAT, CDR2 FQDESV (reference sequence). The V gene lost 4 bases and the J gene lost 3 bases, with 10 bases spanning the gap. The DNA for the CDR3 is TGTGCCAGCAGCTCTAACAGGGTCTACGAGCAGTACTTC. As protein: CASSSNRVYEQYF.

V usage is TRBV30 and J usage is TRBJ2-1, with 7 bases matching TRBD2. The trim removed 0 bases at V and 7 bases at J, leaving 12 bases unmatched. The CDR3 is made up of 16 amino acids. Germline lookup yields CDR1 GTSNPN and CDR2 SVGIG (reference sequence). In nucleotides, the CDR3 is TGTGCCTGGAGTGTCGCAGGATCCTCTAGCGGAAATGAGCAGTTCTTC. This codes for CAWSVAGSSSGNEQFF.

The gene calls are TRBV6-5 and TRBJ2-2; a possible D gene is TRBD2 (7 bases). This CDR3 is built from 15 residues. Trimming left V 0 bases short and J 5 bases short, with 10 bases between. Looked up from germline, CDR1 is MNHEY and CDR2 is SVGAGI. Here the CDR3 DNA reads TGTGCCAGCAGTTACTCGAGGGGGGGGACCGGGGAGCTGTTTTTT. It codes for CASSYSRGGTGELFF.

This chain joins TRBV7-3 and TRBJ1-1; D remains unclear. Between the trimmed V and J ends, which lost 2 bases and 1 base, there was a span of 5 bases. This CDR3 is built from 13 residues. The germline gives CDR1 SGHTA, CDR2 FQGTGA. The CDR3 DNA reads TGTGCCAGCAGCTTACAGTGGAACACTGAAGCTTTCTTT. It encodes CASSLQWNTEAFF.

The chain's CDR3 is CASSLEGHSYEQYF. CDR3 in DNA: TGTGCCAGCAGCTTAGAGGGACATAGTTACGAGCAGTACTTC. J is TRBJ2-7 and V is TRBV7-9; tentatively, D is TRBD1 (6 bases). The CDR3 loop spans 14 amino acids. CDR1 SEHNR and CDR2 FQNEAQ come from the germline V gene (reference sequence). V was clipped by 1 base and J by 4 bases, with 11 bases between them.

The V and J genes are TRBV4-3 and TRBJ1-1; D is undetermined. Trimming removed 0 bases at V and 6 bases at J, with 11 bases between. Germline lookup yields CDR1 LGHNA and CDR2 YSLEER. The CDR3 is 14 residues long. CDR3 protein: CASSQDTTGSEAFF. CDR3 in DNA: TGCGCCAGCAGCCAAGATACGACTGGGTCTGAAGCTTTCTTT.

This chain links TRBV6-1 with TRBJ1-2, with 9 bases aligning to TRBD1. The CDR3 is 15 residues long. CDR1 and CDR2 (germline): MNHNS, SASEGT. With V trimmed by 6 bases and J by 4 bases, 9 bases remained unmatched. In DNA, the CDR3 is TGTGCCAGCAGGGACCGGGACAGGGCGATCTATGGCTACACCTTC. This translates into CASRDRDRAIYGYTF.

This clone was recorded a few times. The V and J genes are TRBV10-1 and TRBJ2-1, with 9 bases that match TRBD2. Losses at the gene ends were 1 base for V and 0 bases for J; bases not matched to a gene: 4. The germline CDR1 and CDR2 sequences are WNHNN and SYGVQD (reference sequence). This CDR3 comprises 17 residues. In DNA, the CDR3 is TGCGCCAGCAGTGAGTTTACTAGCGGGTACTCCTACAATGAGCAGTTCTTC. Translation: CASSEFTSGYSYNEQFF.

This clone has a handful of counts. The chain carries TRBV5-1 and TRBJ2-7; TRBD1 matches 9 bases. Germline CDR1 is SGHRS and CDR2 is YFSETQ. The CDR3 has 15 amino acids. The V segment lost 0 bases and the J segment 3 bases; nucleotides outside the gene matches: 4. The CDR3 loop reads CASSLARTGDYEQYF. The CDR3 coding sequence is TGCGCCAGCAGCTTGGCCCGGACAGGGGACTACGAGCAGTACTTC. Combining the CDR3 with reference TRBV5-1 and TRBJ2-7 gives the whole variable domain KAGVTQTPRYLIKTRGQQVTLSCSPISGHRSVSWYQQTPGQGLQFLFEYFSETQRNKGNFPGRFSGRQFSNSRSEMNVSTLELGDSALYLCASSLARTGDYEQYFGPGTRLTVT.

The chain combines TRBV19 with TRBJ2-1, with TRBD1 matching 8 bases. Germline V CDR1 and CDR2: LNHDA, SQIVND (reference sequence). The CDR3 contains 16 residues. J was trimmed by 2 bases and V by 7 bases; bases with no gene match: 10. The CDR3 DNA reads as TGTGCCAGTACCACCCTGACAGGGGCCGCCTACAATGAGCAGTTCTTC. Translated: CASTTLTGAAYNEQFF.

The chain couples TRBV4-2 to TRBJ2-1; 7 bases map to TRBD2. With V trimmed by 0 bases and J by 4 bases, 9 bases remained unmatched. The germline V gene has CDR1 LGHNA and CDR2 YNFKEQ. The CDR3 length is 17 residues. CDR3: CASSQDGVASGYNEQFF. In nucleotides, the CDR3 is TGTGCCAGCAGCCAAGACGGGGTGGCTAGCGGATACAATGAGCAGTTCTTC.

The chain links TRBV5-4 to TRBJ2-3; 10 nucleotides agree with TRBD1. With 2 bases clipped from V and 5 bases from J, the junction kept 5 bases outside the gene matches. Germline V lookup: CDR1 SGHNT, CDR2 YYREEE (reference sequence). This CDR3 is built from 15 residues. CDR3 loop: CASSLPGQGIDTQYF. The CDR3 DNA reads TGTGCCAGCAGCTTACCGGGACAGGGGATAGATACGCAGTATTTT.

CDR3 sequence reads: CASSLANSPLHF. CDR3 nucleotides: TGTGCCAGCAGCCTAGCCAATTCACCCCTCCACTTT. V gene TRBV6-5 combines with J gene TRBJ1-6; no firm D call. Per germline, CDR1 MNHEY and CDR2 SVGAGI. V lost 6 bases and J 7 bases, leaving 7 bases between the germline ends. The CDR3 runs 12 residues.

The chain combines TRBV7-2 with TRBJ1-3, with D unresolved. The germline V and J ends were trimmed by 1 base and 0 bases, with 7 bases remaining between them. Germline V gives CDR1 SGHTA, CDR2 FQGNSA. The CDR3 is made up of 15 amino acids. CDR3 sequence reads: CASSLDQYSGNTIYF. In DNA, the CDR3 is TGTGCCAGCAGCTTAGACCAGTACTCTGGAAACACCATATATTTT. Using reference TRBV7-2 and TRBJ1-3 for the parts outside the CDR3, the full variable domain is GAGVSQSPSNKVTEKGKDVELRCDPISGHTALYWYRQSLGQGLEFLIYFQGNSAPDKSGLPSDRFSAERTGGSVSTLTIQRTQQEDSAVYLCASSLDQYSGNTIYFGEGSWLTVV.

The CDR3 DNA sequence: TGTGCCAGCAGCCATCGACAGGGGGGCTACGAGCAGTACTTC. Residues: CASSHRQGGYEQYF. The chain combines TRBV27 with TRBJ2-7, with 9 bases fitting TRBD1. J gave up 3 bases and V 6 bases, and 6 bases lay outside the gene matches. The CDR3 extends over 14 amino acids. Germline V lookup: CDR1 MNHEY, CDR2 SMNVEV (reference sequence).

V is TRBV4-2 and J is TRBJ2-2; TRBD1 agrees at 7 bases. After removal of 2 bases from V and 7 bases from J, the junction contained 7 bases not matched to a gene. Per the germline V gene, CDR1 is LGHNA and CDR2 is YNFKEQ. This CDR3 has 15 residues. The CDR3 DNA follows: TGTGCCAGCAGCCAACTGAGACAGGGTGGCGGGGAGCTGTTTTTT. It is translated as CASSQLRQGGGELFF.

The gene calls are TRBV4-3 and TRBJ1-2; possible D gene TRBD1, 5 bases. The germline gives CDR1 LGHNA, CDR2 YSLEER. The CDR3 consists of 14 residues. V was trimmed by 0 bases and J by 5 bases, leaving 10 bases between them. CDR3 in DNA: TGCGCCAGCAGCCAAGAGATCGCAGGGTATGGCTACACCTTC. Protein product: CASSQEIAGYGYTF.

This clone was seen only once. This rearrangement joins TRBV4-2 to TRBJ2-5, with TRBD2 matching over 11 bases. V was pared by 1 base and J by 2 bases, with 21 bases of the junction left unmatched. The germline V gene encodes CDR1 LGHNA and CDR2 YNFKEQ. CDR3 length equals 22 residues. The CDR3 DNA is TGTGCCAGCAGCCAAGTCGTCGGGAGGGGTCTAGCGGGGGGCCCGTTGCAAGAGACCCAGTACTTC. Its protein product is CASSQVVGRGLAGGPLQETQYF.

V gene TRBV29-1 combines with J gene TRBJ2-3; tentatively, D is TRBD2 (6 bases). Germline V gene data show CDR1 as SQVTM and CDR2 as ANQGSEA. V lost 4 bases, J lost 4 bases, and 18 bases lay in between. CDR3 length: 15 amino acids. The CDR3 reads CSVAGGELAPDTQYF. CDR3 bases: TGCAGCGTTGCTGGTGGGGAACTAGCCCCAGATACGCAGTATTTT.

In the case of this clone: Within the sample, other DNA sequences also encode this same CDR3. The chain employs TRBV9 and TRBJ2-3, with 7 bases that match TRBD2. From germline, CDR1 is SGDLS and CDR2 YYNGEE. After removal of 2 bases from V and 4 bases from J, the junction contained 1 base not matched to a gene. The CDR3 is 13 residues long. CDR3 nucleotides: TGTGCCAGCAGCGTGGGGGGGTCAGATACGCAGTATTTT. It encodes CASSVGGSDTQYF.